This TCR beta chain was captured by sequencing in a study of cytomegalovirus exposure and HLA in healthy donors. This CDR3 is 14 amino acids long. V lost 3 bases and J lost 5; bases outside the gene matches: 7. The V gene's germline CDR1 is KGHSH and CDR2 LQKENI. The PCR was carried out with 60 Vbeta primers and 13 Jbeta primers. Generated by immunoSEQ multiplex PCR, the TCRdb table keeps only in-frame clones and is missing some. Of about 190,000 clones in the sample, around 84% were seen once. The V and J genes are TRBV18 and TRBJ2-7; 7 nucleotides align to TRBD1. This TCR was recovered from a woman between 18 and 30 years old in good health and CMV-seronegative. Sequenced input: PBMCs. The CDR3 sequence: CASSPGTVVHEQYF. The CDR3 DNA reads TGTGCCAGCTCACCCGGGACAGTGGTCCACGAGCAGTACTTC. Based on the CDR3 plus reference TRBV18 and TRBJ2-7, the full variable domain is NAGVMQNPRHLVRRRGQEARLRCSPMKGHSHVYWYRQLPEEGLKFMVYLQKENIIDESGMPKERFSAEFPKEGPSILRIQQVVRGDSAAYFCASSPGTVVHEQYFGPGTRLTVT.